This T cell receptor (beta chain) emerged from a study of radiation and T cells in renal cell carcinoma. Study-level findings and limits: Without pretreatment biopsies, baseline tumor clonotype presence was undetermined.

Germline lookup yields CDR1 MGHRA and CDR2 YSYEKL. V trimming: 1 base; J trimming: 1 base; junction bases outside the gene matches: 1. This CDR3 spans 15 amino acids. Notes on this clone: Antigen specificity is unknown.

Time point reported: blood 4 weeks post-SBRT, at nephrectomy. Sample treatment: 15 Gy SBRT to primary tumor, nephrectomy 4 weeks later. Radiation-treated patients gave blood at baseline, week 2 and week 4. Clear cell pathology was present in this patient's renal cell carcinoma. Only in-frame clones appear in the TCRdb table, and some are missing; sequencing was by immunoSEQ multiplex PCR. The sample contains roughly 170,000 clones, about 85% of which appear only once. The sequence came from a woman in her fifties or sixties with renal cell carcinoma. The chain carries TRBV4-1 and TRBJ1-2, with 9 bases lining up with TRBD1. This sample comprised blood, obtained from a patient whose treatment included radiotherapy and nephrectomy. CDR3 protein: CASSQGTGVNYGYTF. CDR3 nucleotides: TGCGCCAGCAGCCAAGGGACAGGGGTTAACTATGGCTACACCTTC.